This paragraph covers one TCR beta chain sequence. Its antigen remains unknown. This entry belongs to a study of vaccination and CD4 T cells after COVID-19. Treatment in this sample: roughly nine-day PBMC culture with coronavirus spike peptide pools or control peptides (ViraFEST assay). Collection of the unexposed donor's CD4+ T cells took place before the COVID-19 pandemic (2011-2018). Trimming took off 3 bases at V and 5 bases at J, with 16 bases between the two ends. CDR1 KGHSH and CDR2 LQKENI come from the germline V gene. The CDR3 contains 15 residues. The Oncomine TCR Beta short-read assay was what sequenced the DNA obtained from cultured CD4+ T cells. Scientists extracted genomic DNA from CD4+ T cells grown in culture. TCRdb analysed the PCR reads with MiXCR anew, one entry per CDR3 protein. The sample holds about 7,200 distinct CDR3 sequences, about 41% seen once.

This TCR derives from a human donor in good health. The rearrangement joins TRBV18 to TRBJ1-2, with D possibly matching TRBD1 (5 bases). Sample: CD4+ T cells from blood, cultured in vitro. CDR3 coding DNA: TGTGCCAGCTCACCCCCTGTTGCAGGGTCATATGGCTACACCTTC. Residues: CASSPPVAGSYGYTF.